This T cell receptor (beta chain) was identified in a study of T-cell reconstitution after alpha-beta-depleted transplantation in children. TCRbeta library preparation incorporated unique molecular identifiers. TCRdb recomputed calls from the PCR reads with MiXCR, one row per CDR3 protein. The sample holds about 980,000 distinct CDR3 sequences; roughly 29% are singletons and the top ten take about 28%. Study-wide points: In patients about two months after transplant, alpha-beta T cells reportedly arose from several hundred expanded graft clones. Fresh T-cell production supplied most of the T-cell counts and diversity seen one year after transplant. There were some patients whose high TCRbeta diversity at day 60 came from surviving recipient T cells and thymic progenitors.

As regards this clonotype: Its antigen is as yet unknown.

The V gene's germline CDR1 is MNHEY and CDR2 SVGEGT. The V end lost 5 bases, the J end lost 0 bases, and 11 bases lay between the germline ends. The CDR3 sequence is 15 residues long. This clonotype originated in a boy younger than two who had a stem cell transplant for SCID, so the T cells may come from the graft donor. Sequences were derived from PBMCs, mostly from graft donor cells, sampled 360 days after TCRalphabeta/CD19-depleted stem cell transplant. This chain connects TRBV6-2 or TRBV6-3 to TRBJ2-1; unclear D gene. CDR3 region: CASSPDSSSYNEQFF. DNA of the CDR3: TGTGCCAGCAGTCCCGACTCCAGCTCCTACAATGAGCAGTTCTTC.